The 28 T cell receptor beta chains listed next were all sequenced from one sample in a study of low-dose radiotherapy and immunotherapy resistance in tumors. TRAV and TRBV primers primed cDNA for both TCRalpha and TCRbeta. Over 20 PCR cycles, TCRs were amplified from a constant-region primer and V-primer adapter. TCRdb independently ran MiXCR on the reads; one entry per CDR3 protein. This sample yields tens of thousands of distinct CDR3 sequences, of which around 25% are seen a single time; about 6% belongs to the top ten. Regarding time point: before trial treatment. The starting material was PBMCs, obtained before treatment. Receptors were obtained from a male donor with prostate cancer.

This clonotype came up many times. The V gene is TRBV5-1, the J gene TRBJ2-5, with 9 bases matching TRBD1. The CDR3 extends over 15 amino acids. Germline-derived CDR1 and CDR2 are SGHRS and YFSETQ. V shed 4 bases and J 3 bases; nucleotides not matched to a gene: 7. CDR3 amino acids: CASSRDRGVEETQYF. Here the CDR3 DNA reads TGCGCCAGCAGCCGAGACAGGGGGGTCGAAGAGACCCAGTACTTC.

This chain joins TRBV28 and TRBJ2-3; 14 nucleotides line up with TRBD2. The CDR3 sequence is 15 residues long. Losses at the gene ends were 6 bases for V and 10 bases for J; bases not matched to a gene: 9. The germline V gene has CDR1 MDHEN and CDR2 SYDVKM. Here the CDR3 reads CASRITGTSGSSQYF. CDR3 nucleotide sequence: TGTGCCAGCAGAATCACCGGGACTAGCGGGAGCTCGCAGTATTTT.

The chain uses TRBV5-6 and TRBJ2-2; perhaps TRBD1 as D (7 bases). In germline, CDR1 is SGHDT, CDR2 YYEEEE. The CDR3 sequence is 16 residues long. The V and J ends lost 4 bases and 1 base respectively, with 14 bases between them. The CDR3 loop is CASSAAGGKNTGELFF. CDR3 DNA sequence: TGTGCCAGCAGCGCAGCAGGGGGGAAGAACACCGGGGAGCTGTTTTTT.

This clonotype has ten or more counts. The CDR3 protein is CAIPPGTDVEKLFF. In DNA, the CDR3 is TGTGCCATTCCACCCGGCACAGACGTGGAAAAACTGTTTTTT. The rearrangement links TRBV27 to TRBJ1-4; D gene uncertain. V dropped 10 bases and J dropped 8 bases, with 20 bases sitting between them. The CDR3 has 14 amino acids. Germline loops: CDR1 MNHEY, CDR2 SMNVEV (reference sequence).

This clonotype was detected ten times or more. V usage is TRBV5-4 and J usage is TRBJ2-3, with 9 bases matching TRBD2. The CDR3 contains 17 residues. The germline CDR1 and CDR2 sequences are SGHNT and YYREEE (reference sequence). V lost 1 base and J lost 3; bases outside the gene matches: 9. In nucleotides, the CDR3 is TGTGCCAGCAGCTTGTCCTCTAGCGGGGTAAAGACAGATACGCAGTATTTT. It encodes CASSLSSSGVKTDTQYF.

This clonotype was seen at least ten times. The V gene is TRBV28, the J gene TRBJ1-1, with 7 nucleotides matching TRBD1. With V trimmed by 7 bases and J by 0 bases, 5 bases remained unmatched. CDR3 length: 14 residues. The germline V gene has CDR1 MDHEN and CDR2 SYDVKM. In nucleotides, the CDR3 is TGTGCCAGCACCCGGGACAGCATGAACACTGAAGCTTTCTTT. Protein product: CASTRDSMNTEAFF.

This clonotype was found many times. The chain combines TRBV20-1 with TRBJ2-3; D assignment may be TRBD1 or TRBD2 (5 bases each). The CDR3 contains 16 residues. CDR1 DFQATT and CDR2 SNEGSKA come from the germline V gene (reference sequence). Trimming took off 3 bases at V and 0 bases at J, with 16 bases between the two ends. The CDR3 DNA sequence: TGCAGTGCTAGTCCCTCGGGGCGGACTAGCACAGATACGCAGTATTTT. Its translation: CSASPSGRTSTDTQYF.

This clonotype appeared many times. The rearrangement uses TRBV6-2 or TRBV6-3 and TRBJ2-2; D is ambiguous. This CDR3 contains 15 residues. From germline, CDR1 is MNHEY and CDR2 SVGEGT. V was clipped by 8 bases and J by 0 bases, with 13 bases between them. Written as DNA, the CDR3 is TGTGCCAGCTTCTCCTTCCCCACGAACACCGGGGAGCTGTTTTTT. Its protein is CASFSFPTNTGELFF.

The rearrangement links TRBV5-4 to TRBJ2-1; 12 bases fit TRBD2. Germline assignment: CDR1 SGHNT and CDR2 YYREEE (reference sequence). The CDR3 runs 15 residues. J lost 8 bases, V lost 1 base, and 4 bases had no gene match. The CDR3: CASSLRTSGVDEQFF. CDR3 nucleotides: TGTGCCAGCAGCTTGAGGACTAGCGGGGTAGATGAGCAGTTCTTC.

The chain employs TRBV25-1 and TRBJ2-7, with 8 positions matching TRBD1. Germline V lookup: CDR1 MGHDK, CDR2 SYGVNS. Losses at the gene ends were 2 bases for V and 2 bases for J; bases not matched to a gene: 5. The CDR3 sequence is 15 residues long. Here the CDR3 DNA reads TGTGCCAGCAGTGAAGTGGGGACAGGCGCCTACGAGCAGTACTTC. The encoded protein is CASSEVGTGAYEQYF.

Ten or more counts support this clonotype. This chain uses TRBV30 with TRBJ2-2; the match to TRBD2 covers 8 bases. Germline trimming cut 8 bases from V and 4 bases from J; bases unmatched to any gene: 12. The germline gives CDR1 GTSNPN, CDR2 SVGIG (reference sequence). The CDR3 has 15 amino acids. CDR3 nucleotide sequence: TGTGCCAGAAAGGGAGGACTAGCCTCCACCGGGGAGCTGTTTTTT. Protein product: CARKGGLASTGELFF.

This clonotype was counted many times. The rearrangement uses TRBV28 and TRBJ1-2, with no clear D. Germline assignment: CDR1 MDHEN and CDR2 SYDVKM. Trimming left V 7 bases short and J 4 bases short, with 10 bases between. The length of the CDR3 is 12 residues. CDR3 nucleotides: TGTGCCAGCACCCGCGAGACCTATGGCTACACCTTC. Encoded protein: CASTRETYGYTF.

This clonotype was counted many times. V is TRBV5-1 and J is TRBJ2-3, with TRBD2 matching over 8 bases. This CDR3 has 14 amino acids. Germline V gives CDR1 SGHRS, CDR2 YFSETQ. V gave up 4 bases and J gave up 3 bases; unmatched junction bases: 4. The CDR3 nucleotides are TGCGCCAGCAGCGGCCTAGCGGGTACAGATACGCAGTATTTT. It translates to CASSGLAGTDTQYF.

This clonotype was recorded many times. This rearrangement joins TRBV7-9 to TRBJ2-2; 9 nucleotides agree with TRBD1. Germline values: CDR1 SEHNR, CDR2 FQNEAQ (reference sequence). The CDR3 is made up of 16 amino acids. Trimming took 5 bases from V and 0 from J; bases not matched to a gene: 4. The CDR3 is CASSRTGVSNTGELFF. CDR3 DNA sequence: TGTGCCAGCAGCCGGACAGGGGTCTCGAACACCGGGGAGCTGTTTTTT.

This clonotype has ten or more counts. The chain carries TRBV9 and TRBJ2-3, with 14 positions matching TRBD2. Unmatched junction bases numbered 12, after V lost 0 bases and J lost 6 bases. This CDR3 spans 19 amino acids. Germline lookup yields CDR1 SGDLS and CDR2 YYNGEE. CDR3 nucleotide sequence: TGTGCCAGCAGCGTAGTAGGAGGGAGGACTAGCGGGGGGTCCGATACGCAGTATTTT. It codes for CASSVVGGRTSGGSDTQYF.

This clonotype was recorded at least ten times. For the CDR3, the DNA is TGTGCCAGCAGCCTCCGTCTAGGTAGCCCTAACACCGGGGAGCTGTTTTTT. Protein product: CASSLRLGSPNTGELFF. The genes are TRBV13 and TRBJ2-2; no reliable D call. Trimming took off 5 bases at V and 2 bases at J, with 18 bases between the two ends. The CDR3 extends over 17 amino acids. The germline gives CDR1 PRHDT, CDR2 FYEKMQ (reference sequence).

The chain has TRBV5-1 and TRBJ2-7; D remains ambiguous. The CDR3 spans 15 residues. Germline V gene data show CDR1 as SGHRS and CDR2 as YFSETQ. Trimming shortened V by 0 bases and J by 5 bases, and 15 bases separated the two germline ends. For the CDR3, the DNA is TGCGCCAGCAGCTTGGGTCCCCGGGCTCGGGACGAGCAGTACTTC. This codes for CASSLGPRARDEQYF.

This clonotype was recorded at least ten times. This rearrangement joins TRBV20-1 to TRBJ2-5; D tentatively reads TRBD1 or TRBD2 (5 bases each). CDR1 and CDR2 from the germline V gene are DFQATT and SNEGSKA (reference sequence). The CDR3 consists of 14 residues. V lost 6 bases to trimming and J lost 5 bases, with 19 bases between them. CDR3 nucleotide sequence: TGCAGTGCGCCCGAAATGGGACCTAGTGAGACCCAGTACTTC. Protein sequence: CSAPEMGPSETQYF.

In its sample, this clonotype was seen many times. The V and J genes are TRBV5-1 and TRBJ1-3; D ambiguous. The germline V gene encodes CDR1 SGHRS and CDR2 YFSETQ. The CDR3 consists of 14 residues. Between the trimmed V and J ends, which lost 0 bases and 4 bases, there was a span of 8 bases. CDR3 DNA: TGCGCCAGCAGCTTGGATCCAGCCGGAAACACCATATATTTT. The encoded protein is CASSLDPAGNTIYF.

This clonotype showed up many times. The chain is built from TRBV10-3 and TRBJ1-2; tentative D call: TRBD1 (6 bases). From germline, CDR1 is ENHRY and CDR2 SYGVKD. This CDR3 spans 14 amino acids. V gave up 0 bases and J gave up 4 bases, with 9 bases separating them. In DNA form, the CDR3 reads TGTGCCATCAGTGAGTCGGACAGATTCTATGGCTACACCTTC. Translated: CAISESDRFYGYTF.

In its sample, this clonotype was seen many times. The CDR3 coding sequence is TGTGCCAGCAGGGCCGGGACAGGGGATAGCAATCAGCCCCAGCATTTT. Its translation is CASRAGTGDSNQPQHF. The chain links TRBV6-1 to TRBJ1-5; 10 bases are a match to TRBD1. CDR1 and CDR2 (germline): MNHNS, SASEGT. V trimming: 6 bases; J trimming: 0 bases; junction bases outside the gene matches: 5. This CDR3 is built from 16 residues.

This clonotype has ten or more counts. The chain uses TRBV7-8 and TRBJ1-5; D possibly corresponds to TRBD1 (6 bases). Trimming shortened V by 6 bases and J by 7 bases, and 13 bases separated the two germline ends. The CDR3 has 13 residues. The V gene's germline CDR1 is SGHVS and CDR2 FQNEAQ. CDR3 sequence reads: CASSYQGSQPQHF. CDR3 nucleotides: TGTGCCAGCAGTTATCAGGGGAGCCAGCCCCAGCATTTT.

This clonotype showed up many times. V usage is TRBV7-2 and J usage is TRBJ1-5; 7 bases are a match to TRBD1. V trimming: 4 bases; J trimming: 6 bases; junction bases outside the gene matches: 6. This CDR3 contains 14 residues. CDR1 SGHTA and CDR2 FQGNSA come from the germline V gene. For the CDR3, the DNA is TGTGCCAGCAGCTCAACGGGACAGAGTCAGCCCCAGCATTTT. Protein: CASSSTGQSQPQHF.

This clonotype has a count of ten or more. This sequence joins TRBV20-1 and TRBJ2-7, with D perhaps TRBD2 (5 bases). The germline gives CDR1 DFQATT, CDR2 SNEGSKA (reference sequence). The CDR3 runs to 13 residues. Trimming took 0 bases from V and 3 from J, leaving 9 bases between them. The CDR3 coding sequence is TGCAGTGCTAGAGAAGGACTTGTCTACGAGCAGTACTTC. Amino acid sequence: CSAREGLVYEQYF.

This clonotype was picked up a small number of times. The chain combines TRBV19 with TRBJ2-1; D might be TRBD2 (6 bases). The CDR3 has 15 amino acids. Germline V gives CDR1 LNHDA, CDR2 SQIVND (reference sequence). Deletions cut 5 bases from V and 6 bases from J, with 17 bases between. The CDR3, as DNA: TGTGCCAGTAGTGTTACTAGCAATCCCCTCAATGAGCAGTTCTTC. Protein sequence: CASSVTSNPLNEQFF.

The chain couples TRBV6-2 or TRBV6-3 to TRBJ1-1, with 7 bases matching TRBD1. CDR1 MNHEY and CDR2 SVGEGT come from the germline V gene. Trimming at V came to 5 bases and at J to 4 bases, leaving 10 bases not matched to a gene. CDR3 length: 15 residues. CDR3 DNA sequence: TGTGCCAGCAGTCTCACAGGGGCGGAGACCACTGAAGCTTTCTTT. Its translation: CASSLTGAETTEAFF.

As regards this clonotype: One base away lies a much larger clone, so this may be a sequencing read error. The rearrangement joins TRBV7-9 to TRBJ2-1; a possible D gene is TRBD2 (6 bases). The CDR3 is made up of 15 amino acids. Germline CDR1 SEHNR, CDR2 FQNEAQ (reference sequence). The CDR3 is CAGSGGGTHYNEQFF. CDR3 DNA: TGTGCCGGCAGCGGCGGCGGGACTCATTACAATGAGCAGTTCTTC.

V is TRBV4-2 and J is TRBJ1-2; D is ambiguous. V was cut by 0 bases and J by 6 bases, with 11 bases left in between. CDR1 and CDR2 from the germline V gene are LGHNA and YNFKEQ. The CDR3 is made up of 14 amino acids. The CDR3 DNA is TGTGCCAGCAGCCAAGATGTTCGGACCCATGGCTACACCTTC. Protein sequence: CASSQDVRTHGYTF.